What follows are 20 T cell receptor beta chains derived from one specimen sequenced in a study of blood T cell repertoires in COVID-19. Assay used: immunoSEQ multiplex PCR; TCRdb lists only in-frame clones, some missing. The sample has approximately 300,000 clones; more than 90% are singletons. The sample was PBMCs or T cells enriched from blood (not recorded which). These receptors were collected from a woman between 25 and 40 years old who had recovered from COVID-19.

This chain joins TRBV2 and TRBJ2-7, with 10 bases lining up with TRBD1. Trimming cost V 4 bases and J 6 bases; bases outside gene matches: 6. The CDR3 is 14 residues long. Per the germline V gene, CDR1 is SNHLY and CDR2 is FYNNEI. CDR3 nucleotide sequence: TGTGCCAGCAGTGCGAGGGACAGGGGCGGCGAGCAGTACTTC. It encodes CASSARDRGGEQYF.

The chain recombines TRBV11-2 with TRBJ2-3, with TRBD2 matching over 11 bases. The V and J ends lost 1 base and 2 bases, in that order; junction bases with no gene match: 5. The length of the CDR3 is 17 residues. CDR1 SGHAT and CDR2 FQNNGV come from the germline V gene. The CDR3 spells CASSLAGLAENTDTQYF. The CDR3 DNA sequence: TGTGCCAGCAGCTTAGCGGGACTAGCGGAGAACACAGATACGCAGTATTTT.

This chain connects TRBV6-2 or TRBV6-3 to TRBJ1-2, with no clear D. Germline V gives CDR1 MNHEY, CDR2 SVGEGT. V lost 6 bases to trimming and J lost 0 bases, with 5 bases between them. The CDR3 is 12 amino acids. CDR3 sequence: CASSFTNYGYTF. The CDR3 DNA is TGTGCCAGCAGCTTTACTAACTATGGCTACACCTTC.

This chain connects TRBV6-5 to TRBJ2-7; possibly TRBD2 for D (5 bases). The V gene's germline CDR1 is MNHEY and CDR2 SVGAGI. V gave up 7 bases and J gave up 2 bases, with 9 bases separating them. The CDR3 has 12 residues. The CDR3 protein is CASKRGPYEQYF. CDR3 nucleotides: TGTGCCAGCAAGAGAGGGCCCTACGAGCAGTACTTC.

The V call is TRBV30, the J call TRBJ1-6, with TRBD1 matching over 8 bases. The CDR3 contains 14 residues. V gave up 5 bases and J gave up 14 bases; unmatched junction bases: 14. Germline CDR1 and CDR2: GTSNPN and SVGIG (reference sequence). CDR3 sequence (DNA): TGTGCCTGGGACAGGGGACCCTCCCCCCAGGCCCTCCACTTT. Residues: CAWDRGPSPQALHF.

The chain recombines TRBV27 with TRBJ1-4; D is perhaps TRBD1 (5 bases). V was clipped by 7 bases and J by 8 bases, with 14 bases between them. The CDR3 has 13 amino acids. Germline-derived CDR1 and CDR2 are MNHEY and SMNVEV (reference sequence). The CDR3 DNA follows: TGTGCCAGCACGATAGGGGCAGGCGAAAAACTGTTTTTT. This encodes CASTIGAGEKLFF.

The J gene is TRBJ2-1, the V gene TRBV9; TRBD2 matches 10 bases. CDR1 SGDLS and CDR2 YYNGEE come from the germline V gene. V shed 3 bases, J shed 5 bases, and the junction held 5 bases outside the gene matches. The CDR3 covers 15 residues. The CDR3 region is CASSATSGVNNEQFF. In nucleotides, the CDR3 is TGTGCCAGCAGCGCTACTAGCGGGGTCAACAATGAGCAGTTCTTC.

The chain recombines TRBV4-3 with TRBJ1-3; 8 positions match TRBD1. Trimming removed 3 bases from V and 4 bases from J; junction bases left unmatched: 5. Germline CDR1 and CDR2: LGHNA and YSLEER. There are 15 residues in the CDR3. The CDR3 DNA sequence: TGCGCCAGCAGCCAGTACAGGGGGGAAGGAAACACCATATATTTT. Translating gives CASSQYRGEGNTIYF.

V is TRBV6-5 and J is TRBJ1-5; D call uncertain. Trimming cost V 6 bases and J 5 bases, with 14 bases left between them. The CDR3 covers 14 residues. Germline V gene data show CDR1 as MNHEY and CDR2 as SVGAGI. The CDR3 DNA reads TGTGCCAGCAGGATTGAGGGTTTACATCAGCCCCAGCATTTT. It yields the protein CASRIEGLHQPQHF.

V gene TRBV7-2 combines with J gene TRBJ1-6; TRBD1 is a possible D gene (5 bases). The CDR3 contains 14 residues. Trimming removed 5 bases at V and 8 bases at J, with 13 bases between. The germline V gene has CDR1 SGHTA and CDR2 FQGNSA. Here the CDR3 reads CASSPQGGDSPLHF. CDR3 in DNA: TGTGCCAGCAGCCCCCAGGGCGGTGATTCACCCCTCCACTTT.

This clone came up a few times. V is TRBV19 and J is TRBJ2-4, with 10 bases fitting TRBD2. The trim removed 4 bases at V and 6 bases at J, leaving 6 bases unmatched. Germline lookup yields CDR1 LNHDA and CDR2 SQIVND (reference sequence). CDR3 length equals 15 residues. In DNA form, the CDR3 reads TGTGCCAGTAGTAATAGCGGGGGGTCAGGAAACATTCAGTACTTC. This gives the protein CASSNSGGSGNIQYF.

The chain joins TRBV2 to TRBJ2-7, with 13 bases lining up with TRBD2. This CDR3 has 16 amino acids. Germline-derived CDR1 and CDR2 are SNHLY and FYNNEI. V shed 1 base and J 2 bases; nucleotides not matched to a gene: 2. The CDR3 spells CASSEELAGGAYEQYF. CDR3 in DNA: TGTGCCAGCAGTGAAGAACTAGCGGGAGGGGCCTACGAGCAGTACTTC.

V and J are TRBV7-2 and TRBJ1-1; unclear D gene. V was cut by 0 bases and J by 10 bases, with 15 bases left in between. The CDR3 has 14 residues. Germline lookup yields CDR1 SGHTA and CDR2 FQGNSA. Written as DNA, the CDR3 is TGTGCCAGCAGCTTAGCACATAGCCCCTCGGGAGCTTTCTTT. Protein sequence: CASSLAHSPSGAFF.

The genes are TRBV30 and TRBJ1-2; tentative D call: TRBD1 (5 bases). The CDR3 has 14 amino acids. The V gene's germline CDR1 is GTSNPN and CDR2 SVGIG (reference sequence). Between the trimmed V and J ends, which lost 1 base and 3 bases, there was a span of 12 bases. The CDR3 coding sequence is TGTGCCTGGAGTGGGCCAGGGCTCTACTATGGCTACACCTTC. It yields the protein CAWSGPGLYYGYTF.

This chain links TRBV28 with TRBJ2-7; 9 bases match TRBD1. Looked up from germline, CDR1 is MDHEN and CDR2 is SYDVKM. The J segment lost 5 bases and the V segment lost 8 bases, leaving 4 bases of the junction unmatched. The CDR3 runs to 12 residues. For the CDR3, the DNA is TGTGCCAGCTCGGGACAGGGTGACGAGCAGTACTTC. As protein: CASSGQGDEQYF.

This clone was counted between two and nine times. V is TRBV27 and J is TRBJ2-7, with TRBD2 identical over 7 bases. Trimming removed 1 base from V and 3 bases from J; junction bases left unmatched: 12. The germline V gene has CDR1 MNHEY and CDR2 SMNVEV (reference sequence). CDR3 length equals 17 residues. CDR3 loop: CASSLYGRTTRDYEQYF. The CDR3 DNA sequence: TGTGCCAGCAGTTTATACGGGAGGACCACTAGAGACTACGAGCAGTACTTC.

This clone was counted a single time. The chain uses TRBV10-3 and TRBJ1-2; D unclear. Deletions cut 4 bases from V and 8 bases from J, with 8 bases between. This CDR3 has 11 amino acids. CDR1 is ENHRY and CDR2 is SYGVKD in the germline V gene. As DNA, the CDR3 is TGTGCCATCAGTGGAGGGAGCGGCTACACCTTC. It is translated as CAISGGSGYTF.

This chain connects TRBV5-1 to TRBJ2-1, with D possibly matching TRBD2 (5 bases). Germline values: CDR1 SGHRS, CDR2 YFSETQ. V lost 0 bases, J lost 6 bases, and 13 bases lay in between. CDR3 length equals 15 residues. The chain's CDR3 is CASSLVSGGRNEQFF. The CDR3 nucleotides read TGCGCCAGCAGCTTGGTCAGCGGAGGCCGCAATGAGCAGTTCTTC.

The V gene is TRBV25-1, the J gene TRBJ2-6, with D maybe TRBD1 (5 bases). Trimming shortened V by 8 bases and J by 4 bases, and 12 bases separated the two germline ends. This CDR3 has 14 residues. The V gene's germline CDR1 is MGHDK and CDR2 SYGVNS. The CDR3 is CASADSSGANVLTF. As DNA, the CDR3 is TGTGCCAGCGCCGACAGTTCCGGGGCCAACGTCCTGACTTTC.

The chain uses TRBV5-4 and TRBJ2-5, with 8 bases identical to TRBD2. V lost 4 bases and J lost 1; bases outside the gene matches: 6. The CDR3 totals 15 residues. The V gene's germline CDR1 is SGHNT and CDR2 YYREEE (reference sequence). CDR3 DNA sequence: TGTGCCAGCAGCCTGAGCGGGAGAACCCAAGAGACCCAGTACTTC. Its protein is CASSLSGRTQETQYF.